This passage covers 21 T cell receptor beta chains from one sample sequenced in a study of T cells after yellow fever vaccination (dated by TCRdb to between 2017 and 2020). The label giving this sample's treatment or condition can be read as: live attenuated yellow fever vaccine strain. Libraries were made using 5' RACE. Sequencing used an Illumina HiSeq 2500. TCRdb passed the public sequencing reads through fastp at Q25 and MiXCR, retaining productive beta sequences. Every CDR3 protein is listed once, alongside the most common genes and DNA of its rows. In all, the sample holds hundreds of thousands of distinct CDR3 sequences, and approximately 16% of those were seen once. 15% to 20% of the sample lies in the top ten. Here the sequenced sample was PBMCs, taken 4 to 6 days after the first yellow fever vaccination. The receptors were sampled from a man in his late teens or twenties who received the YFV17D yellow fever vaccine.

The rearrangement joins TRBV3-1 to TRBJ2-2; 9 bases map to TRBD1. The CDR3 runs 16 residues. Losses at the gene ends were 2 bases for V and 7 bases for J; bases not matched to a gene: 8. From germline, CDR1 is LGHDT and CDR2 YNNKEL (reference sequence). CDR3 sequence reads: CASSQNRGLFGGELFF. The CDR3 nucleotides read TGTGCCAGCAGCCAAAACAGGGGGCTCTTTGGCGGGGAGCTGTTTTTT.

This clonotype appeared a few times. The gene calls are TRBV11-2 and TRBJ2-5; maybe TRBD2 (6 bases). The V and J ends lost 0 bases and 6 bases respectively, with 14 bases between them. CDR3 length: 15 amino acids. The germline V gene encodes CDR1 SGHAT and CDR2 FQNNGV. The DNA of the CDR3 is TGTGCCAGCAGCTTAGATCTCGGAGGAGGGCAGACCCAGTACTTC. As protein: CASSLDLGGGQTQYF.

At least ten counts were recorded for this clonotype. The rearrangement links TRBV12-3 or TRBV12-4 to TRBJ2-5, with D hard to call. Trimming took 2 bases from V and 2 from J, leaving 9 bases between them. This CDR3 has 14 residues. The CDR3 loop reads CASSLLSRQETQYF. Written as DNA, the CDR3 is TGTGCCAGCAGTTTACTTTCCAGACAAGAGACCCAGTACTTC.

The rearrangement links TRBV6-2 or TRBV6-3 to TRBJ1-6; 7 bases are a match to TRBD1. The J segment lost 1 base and the V segment lost 2 bases, leaving 11 bases of the junction unmatched. Germline V gene data show CDR1 as MNHEY and CDR2 as SVGEGT. The CDR3 has 19 amino acids. This CDR3 reads CASSYRDRATVSYNSPLHF. DNA for the CDR3: TGTGCCAGCAGTTACAGAGACAGGGCCACCGTGTCCTATAATTCACCCCTCCACTTT.

The chain links TRBV28 to TRBJ1-2; D perhaps matches TRBD1 (5 bases). Trimming took off 0 bases at V and 7 bases at J, with 24 bases between the two ends. CDR1 is MDHEN and CDR2 is SYDVKM in the germline V gene. The length of the CDR3 is 18 residues. CDR3 nucleotide sequence: TGTGCCAGCAGTTTATGGGGGGTCCTCGGGACTTTCGGCGCTGGCTACACCTTC. This encodes CASSLWGVLGTFGAGYTF.

The chain couples TRBV5-1 to TRBJ2-3; the match to TRBD2 covers 9 bases. Per germline, CDR1 SGHRS and CDR2 YFSETQ. This CDR3 contains 14 residues. The J segment lost 2 bases and the V segment lost 7 bases, leaving 5 bases of the junction unmatched. CDR3: CASSERGDTDTQYF. Here the CDR3 DNA reads TGCGCCAGCTCGGAGCGGGGGGACACAGATACGCAGTATTTT.

The chain joins TRBV5-1 to TRBJ2-1, with TRBD2 matching over 8 bases. Germline CDR1 SGHRS, CDR2 YFSETQ. There are 15 residues in the CDR3. V was pared by 5 bases and J by 6 bases, with 10 bases of the junction left unmatched. The CDR3 is CASREPGLEGNEQFF. CDR3 nucleotide sequence: TGCGCCAGCAGGGAGCCGGGACTAGAGGGCAATGAGCAGTTCTTC.

This clonotype has only a few counts. The chain joins TRBV12-3 or TRBV12-4 to TRBJ1-5, with D unclear. Trimming pared 7 bases from V and 6 bases from J, leaving 16 bases between. The CDR3 is 14 residues long. CDR3: CASMKGLAFQPQHF. The CDR3 DNA follows: TGTGCCAGCATGAAAGGGTTGGCCTTTCAGCCCCAGCATTTT.

The chain couples TRBV12-3 or TRBV12-4 to TRBJ1-2, with a weak D call TRBD1 (6 bases). V lost 1 base and J lost 2, with 11 bases in between. This CDR3 spans 15 amino acids. CDR3 protein: CASSLDLDSNYGYTF. In nucleotides, the CDR3 is TGTGCCAGCAGTTTAGACCTGGACAGCAACTATGGCTACACCTTC.

The CDR3 sequence: CASSQDRVGHQPQHF. CDR3 coding DNA: TGTGCCAGCAGCCAAGACAGGGTTGGGCATCAGCCCCAGCATTTT. The gene calls are TRBV4-2 and TRBJ1-5; perhaps TRBD1 as D (5 bases). The CDR3 contains 15 residues. Per the germline V gene, CDR1 is LGHNA and CDR2 is YNFKEQ. The V gene lost 0 bases and the J gene lost 5 bases, with 11 bases spanning the gap.

The chain has TRBV10-3 and TRBJ1-2; D is unresolved. Germline CDR1 ENHRY, CDR2 SYGVKD. This CDR3 comprises 14 residues. Trimming shortened V by 0 bases and J by 1 base, and 6 bases separated the two germline ends. Here the CDR3 reads CAISESYSNYGYTF. DNA for the CDR3: TGTGCCATCAGTGAGTCGTACAGTAACTATGGCTACACCTTC.

This clonotype was counted ten times or more. The chain has TRBV7-2 and TRBJ2-7; tentatively, D is TRBD1 or TRBD2 (5 bases each). V lost 5 bases to trimming and J lost 3 bases, with 14 bases between them. CDR3 size: 14 residues. Germline assignment: CDR1 SGHTA and CDR2 FQGNSA. Written as DNA, the CDR3 is TGTGCCAGCAGCCCGGGACCAGGTAACTACGAGCAGTACTTC. Its protein is CASSPGPGNYEQYF. The full variable domain, its missing parts supplied by reference TRBV7-2 and TRBJ2-7, is GAGVSQSPSNKVTEKGKDVELRCDPISGHTALYWYRQSLGQGLEFLIYFQGNSAPDKSGLPSDRFSAERTGGSVSTLTIQRTQQEDSAVYLCASSPGPGNYEQYFGPGTRLTVT.

The chain has TRBV12-3 or TRBV12-4 and TRBJ2-6; the D is unclear. V shed 2 bases and J shed 0 bases, with 8 bases lying between them. The CDR3 is 16 amino acids. The CDR3 sequence: CASSLISYSGANVLTF. For the CDR3, the DNA is TGTGCCAGCAGTTTAATCAGTTACTCTGGGGCCAACGTCCTGACTTTC.

This clonotype showed up just a few times. This sequence joins TRBV15 and TRBJ1-1; maybe TRBD1 (6 bases). This CDR3 is 15 amino acids long. The germline V gene encodes CDR1 LNHNV and CDR2 YYDKDF (reference sequence). V lost 8 bases and J 2 bases, leaving 18 bases between the germline ends. DNA for the CDR3: TGTGCCACCGGATTCCGAGGGGGGAGAAACACTGAAGCTTTCTTT. Protein product: CATGFRGGRNTEAFF. Drawing the rest from reference TRBV15 and TRBJ1-1, the complete variable domain is DAMVIQNPRYQVTQFGKPVTLSCSQTLNHNVMYWYQQKSSQAPKLLFHYYDKDFNNEADTPDNFQSRRPNTSFCFLDIRSPGLGDTAMYLCATGFRGGRNTEAFFGQGTRLTVV.

This clonotype was observed a handful of times. The chain uses TRBV12-3 or TRBV12-4 and TRBJ1-5, with no clear D. This CDR3 spans 13 amino acids. Trimming left V 2 bases short and J 5 bases short, with 7 bases between. The CDR3 here is CASSLTPYQPQHF. The CDR3 nucleotides read TGTGCCAGCAGTTTAACGCCGTATCAGCCCCAGCATTTT.

The V gene is TRBV6-1, the J gene TRBJ2-1; 10 bases fit TRBD2. Looked up from germline, CDR1 is MNHNS and CDR2 is SASEGT. This CDR3 is 17 amino acids long. Germline trimming cut 5 bases from V and 3 bases from J; bases unmatched to any gene: 10. The chain's CDR3 is CASSPTGAGGIYNEQFF. The CDR3 coding sequence is TGTGCCAGCAGTCCCACAGGAGCGGGGGGGATCTACAATGAGCAGTTCTTC.

Only a few counts were recorded for this clonotype. CDR3 bases: TGCGCCAGCAGTCCCGGCGGACAGGGATTGCTAAGCAATCAGCCCCAGCATTTT. It is translated as CASSPGGQGLLSNQPQHF. This rearrangement joins TRBV5-1 to TRBJ1-5, with TRBD1 identical over 8 bases. Germline-derived CDR1 and CDR2 are SGHRS and YFSETQ. Unmatched junction bases numbered 14, after V lost 5 bases and J lost 1 base. The CDR3 extends over 18 amino acids.

The gene calls are TRBV5-1 and TRBJ2-7, with TRBD1 matching over 8 bases. V dropped 6 bases and J dropped 5; count of bases not matched to a gene: 10. The CDR3 sequence is 14 residues long. Germline loops: CDR1 SGHRS, CDR2 YFSETQ. The CDR3 bases are TGCGCCAGCAACAAGACCGGGACAGGCGACGAGCAGTACTTC. Its protein is CASNKTGTGDEQYF.

The chain couples TRBV4-1 to TRBJ2-2; tentative D call: TRBD2 (7 bases). The CDR3 sequence is 17 residues long. Per germline, CDR1 MGHRA and CDR2 YSYEKL. V was shortened by 4 bases and J by 7 bases, with 22 bases between the two germline ends. For the CDR3, the DNA is TGCGCCAGCAGCCTCGGACCCTCGGGGGGCTACGGCGGGGAGCTGTTTTTT. The encoded protein is CASSLGPSGGYGGELFF.

This clonotype was counted between two and nine times. The chain combines TRBV11-2 with TRBJ2-2; D is undetermined. Trimming stripped 4 bases from V and 5 bases from J, with 14 bases between. The CDR3 spans 15 residues. The germline V gene has CDR1 SGHAT and CDR2 FQNNGV. CDR3 in amino acids: CASSSSDPMTGELFF. Here the CDR3 DNA reads TGTGCCAGCAGCTCCTCCGACCCGATGACCGGGGAGCTGTTTTTT. Complete variable domain (other parts from reference TRBV11-2 and TRBJ2-2): EAGVAQSPRYKIIEKRQSVAFWCNPISGHATLYWYQQILGQGPKLLIQFQNNGVVDDSQLPKDRFSAERLKGVDSTLKIQPAKLEDSAVYLCASSSSDPMTGELFFGEGSRLTVL.

This clonotype showed up just a few times. The rearrangement joins TRBV6-2 or TRBV6-3 to TRBJ1-5; tentative D call: TRBD1 (6 bases). In germline, CDR1 is MNHEY, CDR2 SVGEGT. The length of the CDR3 is 15 residues. V was cut by 6 bases and J by 6 bases, with 18 bases left in between. The CDR3 nucleotides are TGTGCCAGCAGGACCTTCGGGGACATGAGTCAGCCCCAGCATTTT. Its translation: CASRTFGDMSQPQHF.